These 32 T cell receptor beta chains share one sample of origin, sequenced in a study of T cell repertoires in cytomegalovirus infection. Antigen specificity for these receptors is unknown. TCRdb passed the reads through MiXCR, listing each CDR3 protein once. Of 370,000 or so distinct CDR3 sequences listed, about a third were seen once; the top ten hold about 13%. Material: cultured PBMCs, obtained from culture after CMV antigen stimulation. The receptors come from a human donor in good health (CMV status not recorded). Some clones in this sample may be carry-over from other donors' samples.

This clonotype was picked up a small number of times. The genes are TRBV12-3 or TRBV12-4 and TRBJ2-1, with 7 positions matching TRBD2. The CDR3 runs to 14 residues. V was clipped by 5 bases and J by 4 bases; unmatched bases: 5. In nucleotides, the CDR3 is TGTGCCAGCAGTCCTGCTAGCGGTTACAATGAGCAGTTCTTC. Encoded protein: CASSPASGYNEQFF.

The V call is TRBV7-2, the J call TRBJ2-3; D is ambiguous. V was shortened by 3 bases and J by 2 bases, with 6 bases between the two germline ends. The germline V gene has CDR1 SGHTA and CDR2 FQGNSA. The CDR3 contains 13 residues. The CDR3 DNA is TGTGCCAGCAGCTTCATGGACACAGATACGCAGTATTTT. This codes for CASSFMDTDTQYF.

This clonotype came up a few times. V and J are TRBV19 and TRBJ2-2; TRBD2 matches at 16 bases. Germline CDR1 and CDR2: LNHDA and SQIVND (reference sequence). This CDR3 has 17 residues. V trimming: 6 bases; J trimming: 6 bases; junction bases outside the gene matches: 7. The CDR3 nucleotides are TGTGCCAGTAGCAACTCCGGGACTAGCGGGAGGGCCGGGGAGCTGTTTTTT. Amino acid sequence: CASSNSGTSGRAGELFF.

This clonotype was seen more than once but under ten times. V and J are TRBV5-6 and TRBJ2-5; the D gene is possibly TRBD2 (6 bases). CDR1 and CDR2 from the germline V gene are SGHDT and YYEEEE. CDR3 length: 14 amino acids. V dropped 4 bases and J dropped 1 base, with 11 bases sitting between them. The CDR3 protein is CASSAGTLQETQYF. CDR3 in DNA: TGTGCCAGCAGCGCGGGAACCCTCCAAGAGACCCAGTACTTC.

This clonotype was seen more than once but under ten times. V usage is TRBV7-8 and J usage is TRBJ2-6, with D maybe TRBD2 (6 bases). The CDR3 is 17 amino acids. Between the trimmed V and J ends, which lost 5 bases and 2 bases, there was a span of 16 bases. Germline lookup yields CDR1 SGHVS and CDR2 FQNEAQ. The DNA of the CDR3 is TGTGCCAGCAGCCTTCCCCTCGGGGGAGCTGGGGCCAACGTCCTGACTTTC. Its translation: CASSLPLGGAGANVLTF.

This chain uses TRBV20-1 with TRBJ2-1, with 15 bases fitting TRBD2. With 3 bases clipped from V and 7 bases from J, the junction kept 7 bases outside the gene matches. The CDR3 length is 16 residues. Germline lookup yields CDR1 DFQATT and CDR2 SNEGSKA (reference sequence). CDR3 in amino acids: CSASLTGTSGRNEQFF. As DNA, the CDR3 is TGCAGTGCTAGTCTTACCGGGACTAGCGGGAGGAATGAGCAGTTCTTC.

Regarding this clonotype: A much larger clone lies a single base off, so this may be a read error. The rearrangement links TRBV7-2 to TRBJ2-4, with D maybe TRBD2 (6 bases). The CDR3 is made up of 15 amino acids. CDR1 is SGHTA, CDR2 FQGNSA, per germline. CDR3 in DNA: TGTGCCAGCTCTCGGGAAGCTAGCGAGGGAAACAGTCAGTACTTC. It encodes CASSREASEGNSQYF. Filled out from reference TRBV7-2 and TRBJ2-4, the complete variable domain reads GAGVSQSPSNKVTEKGKDVELRCDPISGHTALYWYRQSLGQGLEFLIYFQGNSAPDKSGLPSDRFSAERTGGSVSTLTIQRTQQEDSAVYLCASSREASEGNSQYFGAGTRLSVL.

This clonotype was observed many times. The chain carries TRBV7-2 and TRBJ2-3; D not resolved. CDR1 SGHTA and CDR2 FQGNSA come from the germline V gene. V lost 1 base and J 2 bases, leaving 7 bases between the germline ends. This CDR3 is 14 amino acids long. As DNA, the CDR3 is TGTGCCAGCAGCTTAGGCCGACTCACAGATACGCAGTATTTT. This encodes CASSLGRLTDTQYF. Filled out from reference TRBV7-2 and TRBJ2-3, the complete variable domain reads GAGVSQSPSNKVTEKGKDVELRCDPISGHTALYWYRQSLGQGLEFLIYFQGNSAPDKSGLPSDRFSAERTGGSVSTLTIQRTQQEDSAVYLCASSLGRLTDTQYFGPGTRLTVL.

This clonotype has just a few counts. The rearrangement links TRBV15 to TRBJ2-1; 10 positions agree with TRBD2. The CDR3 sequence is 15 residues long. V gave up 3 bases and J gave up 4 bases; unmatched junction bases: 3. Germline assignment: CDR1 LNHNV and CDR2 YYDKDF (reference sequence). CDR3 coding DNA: TGTGCCACCAGCAGCGGACTAGCGGTATACAATGAGCAGTTCTTC. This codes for CATSSGLAVYNEQFF.

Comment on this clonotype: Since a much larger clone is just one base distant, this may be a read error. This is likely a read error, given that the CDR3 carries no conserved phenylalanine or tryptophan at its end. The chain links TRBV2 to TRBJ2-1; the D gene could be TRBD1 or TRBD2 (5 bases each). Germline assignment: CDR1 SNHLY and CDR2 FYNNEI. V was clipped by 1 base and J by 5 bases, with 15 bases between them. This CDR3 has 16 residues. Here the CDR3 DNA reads TGTGCCAGCAGTGAAGGGGACGGGATTGGGAACAATGAGCAGTTCTTA. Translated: CASSEGDGIGNNEQFL.

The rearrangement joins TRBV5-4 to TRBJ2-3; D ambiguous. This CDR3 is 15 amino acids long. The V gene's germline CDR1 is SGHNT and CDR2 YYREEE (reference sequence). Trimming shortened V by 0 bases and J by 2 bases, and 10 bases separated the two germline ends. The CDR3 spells CASSLAQAVTDTQYF. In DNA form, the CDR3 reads TGTGCCAGCAGCTTGGCGCAGGCCGTCACAGATACGCAGTATTTT.

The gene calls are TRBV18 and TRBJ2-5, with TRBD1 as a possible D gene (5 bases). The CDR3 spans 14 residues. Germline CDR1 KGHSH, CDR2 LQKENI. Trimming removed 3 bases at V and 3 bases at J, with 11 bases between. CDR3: CASSPYDREETQYF. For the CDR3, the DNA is TGTGCCAGCTCACCCTACGACAGAGAAGAGACCCAGTACTTC. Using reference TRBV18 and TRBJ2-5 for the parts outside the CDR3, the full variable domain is NAGVMQNPRHLVRRRGQEARLRCSPMKGHSHVYWYRQLPEEGLKFMVYLQKENIIDESGMPKERFSAEFPKEGPSILRIQQVVRGDSAAYFCASSPYDREETQYFGPGTRLLVL.

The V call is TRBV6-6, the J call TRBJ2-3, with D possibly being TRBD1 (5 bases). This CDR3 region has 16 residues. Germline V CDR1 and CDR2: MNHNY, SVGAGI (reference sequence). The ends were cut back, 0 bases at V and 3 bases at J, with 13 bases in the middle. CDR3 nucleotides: TGTGCCAGCAGTTACTCGTTAATGGGGCTGACAGATACGCAGTATTTT. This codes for CASSYSLMGLTDTQYF.

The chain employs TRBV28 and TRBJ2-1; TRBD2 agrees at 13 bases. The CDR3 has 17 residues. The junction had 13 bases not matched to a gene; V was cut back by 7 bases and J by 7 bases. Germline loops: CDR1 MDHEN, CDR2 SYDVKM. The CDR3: CASTGTSGIRAGNEQFF. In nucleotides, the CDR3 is TGTGCCAGCACCGGGACTAGCGGGATTCGTGCCGGGAATGAGCAGTTCTTC.

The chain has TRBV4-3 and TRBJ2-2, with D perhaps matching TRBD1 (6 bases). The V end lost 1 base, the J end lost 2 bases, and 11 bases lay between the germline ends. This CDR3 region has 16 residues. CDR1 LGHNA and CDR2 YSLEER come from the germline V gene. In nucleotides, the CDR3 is TGCGCCAGCAGCCAAGGAGGGACATCTAACACCGGGGAGCTGTTTTTT. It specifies CASSQGGTSNTGELFF.

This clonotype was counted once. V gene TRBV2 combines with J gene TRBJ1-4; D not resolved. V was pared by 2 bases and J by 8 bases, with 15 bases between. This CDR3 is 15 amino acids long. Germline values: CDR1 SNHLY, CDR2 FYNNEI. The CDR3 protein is CASSESPLEVEKLFF. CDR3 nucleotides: TGTGCCAGCAGTGAATCCCCCCTGGAAGTAGAAAAACTGTTTTTT.

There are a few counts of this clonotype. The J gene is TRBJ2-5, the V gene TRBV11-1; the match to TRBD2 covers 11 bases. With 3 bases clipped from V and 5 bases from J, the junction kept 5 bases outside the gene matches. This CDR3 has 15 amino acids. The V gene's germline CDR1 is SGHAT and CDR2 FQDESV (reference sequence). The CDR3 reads CASSFSSGRLETQYF. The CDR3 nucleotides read TGTGCCAGCAGCTTTTCTAGCGGGAGGTTGGAGACCCAGTACTTC. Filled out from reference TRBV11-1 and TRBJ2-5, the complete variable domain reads EAEVAQSPRYKITEKSQAVAFWCDPISGHATLYWYRQILGQGPELLVQFQDESVVDDSQLPKDRFSAERLKGVDSTLKIQPAELGDSAMYLCASSFSSGRLETQYFGPGTRLLVL.

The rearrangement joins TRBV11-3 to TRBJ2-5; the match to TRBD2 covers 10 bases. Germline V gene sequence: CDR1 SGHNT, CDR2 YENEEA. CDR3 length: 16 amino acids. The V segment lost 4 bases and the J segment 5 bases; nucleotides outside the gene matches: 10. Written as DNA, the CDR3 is TGTGCCAGCAGCTATAGCGGGAGGTCCGGAATGGAGACCCAGTACTTC. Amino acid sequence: CASSYSGRSGMETQYF.

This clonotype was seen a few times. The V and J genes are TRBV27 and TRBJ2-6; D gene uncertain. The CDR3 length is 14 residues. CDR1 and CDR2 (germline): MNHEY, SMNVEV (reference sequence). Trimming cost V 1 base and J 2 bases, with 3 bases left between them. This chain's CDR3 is CASSLFAGANVLTF. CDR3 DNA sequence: TGTGCCAGCAGTTTATTCGCTGGGGCCAACGTCCTGACTTTC.

This CDR3 reads CASSLGQGAILNTEAFF. The CDR3 DNA reads TGTGCCAGCAGTTTAGGACAGGGGGCTATACTGAACACTGAAGCTTTCTTT. The chain employs TRBV12-3 or TRBV12-4 and TRBJ1-1, with 10 bases matching TRBD1. Trimming cost V 1 base and J 0 bases; bases outside gene matches: 5. The CDR3 extends over 17 amino acids.

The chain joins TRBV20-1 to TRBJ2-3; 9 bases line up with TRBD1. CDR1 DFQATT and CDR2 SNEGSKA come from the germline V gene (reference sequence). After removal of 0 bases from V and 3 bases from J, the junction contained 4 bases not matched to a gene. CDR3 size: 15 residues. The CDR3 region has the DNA TGCAGTGCTAGAGATACAGGGGGCCGAACAGATACGCAGTATTTT. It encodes CSARDTGGRTDTQYF.

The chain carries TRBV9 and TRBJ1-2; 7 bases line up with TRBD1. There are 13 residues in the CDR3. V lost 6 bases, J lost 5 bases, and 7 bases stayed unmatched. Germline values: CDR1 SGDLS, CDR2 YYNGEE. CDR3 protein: CASTRQGYYGYTF. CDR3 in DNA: TGTGCCAGCACCCGACAGGGTTATTATGGCTACACCTTC. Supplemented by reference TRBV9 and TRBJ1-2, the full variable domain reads DSGVTQTPKHLITATGQRVTLRCSPRSGDLSVYWYQQSLDQGLQFLIQYYNGEERAKGNILERFSAQQFPDLHSELNLSSLELGDSALYFCASTRQGYYGYTFGSGTRLTVV.

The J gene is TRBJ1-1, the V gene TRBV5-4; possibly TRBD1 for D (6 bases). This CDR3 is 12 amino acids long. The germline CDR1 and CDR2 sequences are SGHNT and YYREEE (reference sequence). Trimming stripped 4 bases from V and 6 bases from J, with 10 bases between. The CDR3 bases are TGTGCCAGCAGCCATGGGACATCTGAAGCTTTCTTT. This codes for CASSHGTSEAFF.

The CDR3 region is CASSLTSGRYEQYF. Here the CDR3 DNA reads TGTGCCAGCAGTTTGACTAGCGGGAGATACGAGCAGTACTTC. This chain uses TRBV28 with TRBJ2-7, with 12 bases identical to TRBD2. The germline gives CDR1 MDHEN, CDR2 SYDVKM. The ends lost 3 bases at V and 4 bases at J; junction bases unmatched: 1. The CDR3 sequence is 14 residues long. The whole variable domain, remainder taken from reference TRBV28 and TRBJ2-7, is DVKVTQSSRYLVKRTGEKVFLECVQDMDHENMFWYRQDPGLGLRLIYFSYDVKMKEKGDIPEGYSVSREKKERFSLILESASTNQTSMYLCASSLTSGRYEQYFGPGTRLTVT.

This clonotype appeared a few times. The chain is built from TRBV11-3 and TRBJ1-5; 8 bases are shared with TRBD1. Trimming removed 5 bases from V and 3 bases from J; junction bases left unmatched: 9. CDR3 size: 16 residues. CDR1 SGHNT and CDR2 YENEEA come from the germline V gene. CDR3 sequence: CASSLIGTGLNQPQHF. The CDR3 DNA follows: TGTGCCAGCAGCCTAATCGGGACAGGCCTCAATCAGCCCCAGCATTTT.

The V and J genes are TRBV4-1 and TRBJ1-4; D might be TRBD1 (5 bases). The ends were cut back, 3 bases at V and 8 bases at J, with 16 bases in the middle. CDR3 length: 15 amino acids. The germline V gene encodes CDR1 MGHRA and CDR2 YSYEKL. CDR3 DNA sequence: TGCGCCAGCAGCCATTATCAAAGGGAGGGGGAAAAACTGTTTTTT. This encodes CASSHYQREGEKLFF.

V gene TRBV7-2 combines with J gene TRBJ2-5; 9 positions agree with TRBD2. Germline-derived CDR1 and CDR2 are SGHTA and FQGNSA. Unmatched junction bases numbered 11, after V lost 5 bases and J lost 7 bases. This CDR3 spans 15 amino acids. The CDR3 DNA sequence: TGTGCCAGCAGCCCCGGGCGGGGGGGGGACGTGACCCAGTACTTC. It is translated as CASSPGRGGDVTQYF.

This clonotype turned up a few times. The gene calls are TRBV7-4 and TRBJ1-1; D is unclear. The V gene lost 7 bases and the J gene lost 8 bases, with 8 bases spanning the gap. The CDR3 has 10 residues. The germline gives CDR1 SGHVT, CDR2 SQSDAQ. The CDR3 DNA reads TGTGCCAGCACCCTGGGGGAAGCTTTCTTT. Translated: CASTLGEAFF. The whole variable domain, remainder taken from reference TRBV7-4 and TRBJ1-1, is GAGVSQSPRYKVAKRGRDVALRCDSISGHVTLYWYRQTLGQGSEVLTYSQSDAQRDKSGRPSGRFSAERPERSVSTLKIQRTEQGDSAVYLCASTLGEAFFGQGTRLTVV.

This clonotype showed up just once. CDR3: CASSPLAGQGREKLFF. CDR3 nucleotide sequence: TGTGCCAGCAGCCCCCTGGCGGGACAGGGAAGAGAAAAACTGTTTTTT. The chain uses TRBV7-4 and TRBJ1-4; 9 bases fit TRBD1. Germline V gene lookup returns CDR1 SGHVT and CDR2 SQSDAQ. V lost 5 bases to trimming and J lost 8 bases; unmatched junction nucleotides: 12. This CDR3 region has 16 residues.

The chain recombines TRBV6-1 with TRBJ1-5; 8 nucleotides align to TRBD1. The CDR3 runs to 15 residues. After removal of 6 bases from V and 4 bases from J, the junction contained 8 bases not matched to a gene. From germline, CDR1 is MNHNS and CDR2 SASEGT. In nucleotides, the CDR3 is TGTGCCAGCAGCGGGTCCCGGGACAGGAATCAGCCCCAGCATTTT. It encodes CASSGSRDRNQPQHF.

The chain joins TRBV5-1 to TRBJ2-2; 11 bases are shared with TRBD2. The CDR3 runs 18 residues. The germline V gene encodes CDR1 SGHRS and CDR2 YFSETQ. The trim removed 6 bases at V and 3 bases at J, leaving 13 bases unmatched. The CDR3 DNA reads TGCGCCAGCACGGGCGTAGCGGGAGGGCCCTCGGACACCGGGGAGCTGTTTTTT. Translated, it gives CASTGVAGGPSDTGELFF.

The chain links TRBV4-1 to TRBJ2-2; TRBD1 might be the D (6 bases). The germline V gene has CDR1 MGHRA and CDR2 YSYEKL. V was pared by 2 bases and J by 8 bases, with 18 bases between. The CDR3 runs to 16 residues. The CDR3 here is CASSQPLRQVSGELFF. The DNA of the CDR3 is TGCGCCAGCAGCCAACCCCTAAGACAGGTTTCGGGGGAGCTGTTTTTT.